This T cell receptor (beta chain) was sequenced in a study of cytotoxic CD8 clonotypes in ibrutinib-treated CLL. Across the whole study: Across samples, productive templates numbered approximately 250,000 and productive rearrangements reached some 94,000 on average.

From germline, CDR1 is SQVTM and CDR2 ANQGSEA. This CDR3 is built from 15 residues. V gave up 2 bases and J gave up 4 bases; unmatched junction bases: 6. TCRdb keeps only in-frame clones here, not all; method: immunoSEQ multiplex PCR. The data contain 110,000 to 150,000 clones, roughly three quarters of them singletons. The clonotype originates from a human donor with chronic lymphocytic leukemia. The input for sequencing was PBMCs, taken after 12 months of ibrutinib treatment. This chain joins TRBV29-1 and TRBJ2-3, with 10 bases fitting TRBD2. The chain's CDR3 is CSVESASGSSDTQYF. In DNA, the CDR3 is TGCAGCGTTGAAAGTGCTAGCGGGAGTTCAGATACGCAGTATTTT.